Below are 27 T cell receptor beta chains sequenced from a single sample in a study of blood T cell repertoires in COVID-19. Only in-frame clones appear in the TCRdb table, and some are missing; sequencing was by immunoSEQ multiplex PCR. The sample has about 320,000 clones; 75% to 90% are singletons. The sequenced sample was PBMCs or T cells enriched from blood (not recorded which). The source of these receptors is a man between 60 and 70 years old who had recovered from COVID-19.

In this sample, this clone turned up a few times. The V gene is TRBV12-3 or TRBV12-4, the J gene TRBJ2-7; D is unresolved. This CDR3 has 12 amino acids. The V end was cut by 6 bases, the J end by 4 bases, with 10 bases between. Written as DNA, the CDR3 is TGTGCCAGCAGCACCATGAGGTACGAGCAGTACTTC. This gives the protein CASSTMRYEQYF.

This clone was seen only once. V gene TRBV7-2 combines with J gene TRBJ2-3; tentatively, D is TRBD2 (5 bases). Germline-derived CDR1 and CDR2 are SGHTA and FQGNSA. V was pared by 2 bases and J by 1 base, with 13 bases between. The CDR3 length is 16 residues. CDR3 nucleotides: TGTGCCAGCAGCTTACGTCGGGGAGACGGCACAGATACGCAGTATTTT. Protein sequence: CASSLRRGDGTDTQYF.

The chain links TRBV5-1 to TRBJ1-3, with TRBD1 matching over 7 bases. The V segment lost 2 bases and the J segment 0 bases; nucleotides outside the gene matches: 5. Germline values: CDR1 SGHRS, CDR2 YFSETQ. The CDR3 contains 16 residues. The chain's CDR3 is CASSFGQEYSGNTIYF. The CDR3 DNA reads TGCGCCAGCAGCTTTGGACAGGAATACTCTGGAAACACCATATATTTT.

The rearrangement links TRBV6-2 or TRBV6-3 to TRBJ2-1, with 9 bases fitting TRBD2. The CDR3 has 17 residues. V shed 4 bases, J shed 8 bases, and the junction held 15 bases outside the gene matches. Germline V CDR1 and CDR2: MNHEY, SVGEGT. The DNA for the CDR3 is TGTGCCAGCAGTTCCGCGGGTGGAGCGGGAGGCCATGATGAGCAGTTCTTC. Protein sequence: CASSSAGGAGGHDEQFF.

The J gene is TRBJ1-5, the V gene TRBV11-2; 7 nucleotides align to TRBD1. Germline V gene data show CDR1 as SGHAT and CDR2 as FQNNGV. Trimming at V came to 5 bases and at J to 7 bases, leaving 14 bases not matched to a gene. The CDR3 extends over 16 amino acids. CDR3 protein: CASSPDYRQGEQPQHF. The DNA for the CDR3 is TGTGCCAGCAGCCCCGACTACCGACAGGGAGAACAGCCCCAGCATTTT.

The chain links TRBV6-2 or TRBV6-3 to TRBJ2-1; tentatively, D is TRBD2 (6 bases). Deletions cut 2 bases from V and 6 bases from J, with 11 bases between. CDR1 and CDR2 from the germline V gene are MNHEY and SVGEGT. The CDR3 length is 14 residues. The CDR3 reads CASSYEGLRNEQFF. The CDR3 bases are TGTGCCAGCAGTTACGAGGGACTCCGCAATGAGCAGTTCTTC.

The chain is built from TRBV9 and TRBJ2-1; 8 nucleotides align to TRBD2. The CDR3 runs to 15 residues. CDR1 is SGDLS, CDR2 YYNGEE, per germline. V lost 4 bases and J lost 0; bases outside the gene matches: 3. Here the CDR3 reads CASSSSGSSYNEQFF. CDR3 bases: TGTGCCAGCAGCTCGAGCGGGAGCTCCTACAATGAGCAGTTCTTC.

J is TRBJ2-7 and V is TRBV3-1 (or the pseudogene TRBV3-2); perhaps TRBD2 as D (6 bases). The germline gives CDR1 LGHDT, CDR2 YNNKEL (reference sequence). Trimming took 6 bases from V and 4 from J, leaving 10 bases between them. The CDR3 length is 12 residues. Here the CDR3 DNA reads TGTGCCAGCAGGGGGAGGAGATACGAGCAGTACTTC. It codes for CASRGRRYEQYF.

V and J are TRBV6-1 and TRBJ2-2; D is ambiguous. Between the trimmed V and J ends, which lost 2 bases and 1 base, there was a span of 8 bases. The CDR3 loop spans 15 amino acids. The germline gives CDR1 MNHNS, CDR2 SASEGT. CDR3 sequence reads: CASSELARNTGELFF. Here the CDR3 DNA reads TGTGCCAGCAGTGAATTGGCACGGAACACCGGGGAGCTGTTTTTT.

The chain is built from TRBV9 and TRBJ2-7, with 8 bases aligning to TRBD1. The CDR3 loop spans 15 amino acids. Germline CDR1 is SGDLS and CDR2 is YYNGEE. V was pared by 0 bases and J by 3 bases, with 5 bases of the junction left unmatched. CDR3: CASSVGPDRVYEQYF. CDR3 nucleotides: TGTGCCAGCAGCGTAGGACCGGACAGGGTCTACGAGCAGTACTTC. Looking up the rest from reference TRBV9 and TRBJ2-7 gives the full variable domain: DSGVTQTPKHLITATGQRVTLRCSPRSGDLSVYWYQQSLDQGLQFLIQYYNGEERAKGNILERFSAQQFPDLHSELNLSSLELGDSALYFCASSVGPDRVYEQYFGPGTRLTVT.

The V and J genes are TRBV5-1 and TRBJ1-1; D call uncertain. The germline V gene has CDR1 SGHRS and CDR2 YFSETQ. The CDR3 extends over 15 amino acids. Trimming left V 6 bases short and J 1 base short, with 16 bases between. The CDR3 coding sequence is TGCGCCAGCACCCTCCTTGAGGCTCAGAACACTGAAGCTTTCTTT. It translates to CASTLLEAQNTEAFF.

J is TRBJ2-1 and V is TRBV30, with 9 bases identical to TRBD2. V lost 8 bases, J lost 7 bases, and 12 bases stayed unmatched. CDR1 is GTSNPN and CDR2 is SVGIG in the germline V gene (reference sequence). This CDR3 region has 14 residues. The chain's CDR3 is CAGLIAGAGNEQFF. As DNA, the CDR3 is TGTGCCGGTCTAATAGCGGGAGCGGGGAATGAGCAGTTCTTC.

This rearrangement joins TRBV6-5 to TRBJ2-3, with 7 bases that match TRBD1. From germline, CDR1 is MNHEY and CDR2 SVGAGI. The V and J ends lost 2 bases and 5 bases, in that order; junction bases with no gene match: 7. CDR3 length equals 15 residues. CDR3 protein: CASSYLQGSKDTQYF. As DNA, the CDR3 is TGTGCCAGCAGTTACCTACAGGGGTCTAAAGATACGCAGTATTTT.

J is TRBJ1-4 and V is TRBV14; perhaps TRBD1 as D (6 bases). V was trimmed by 2 bases and J by 6 bases, leaving 19 bases between them. CDR3 length equals 17 residues. The germline gives CDR1 SGHDN, CDR2 FVKESK. This CDR3 is CASSQLRDIDVDEKLFF. CDR3 bases: TGTGCCAGCAGCCAACTCCGGGACATTGATGTGGATGAAAAACTGTTTTTT.

The chain combines TRBV24-1 with TRBJ2-5; 11 bases match TRBD1. This CDR3 is built from 21 residues. With 0 bases clipped from V and 1 base from J, the junction kept 15 bases outside the gene matches. Looked up from germline, CDR1 is KGHDR and CDR2 is SFDVKD. The chain's CDR3 is CATSDLGQGARAGLSQETQYF. The CDR3 DNA is TGTGCCACCAGTGATTTGGGACAGGGGGCTCGGGCGGGCCTATCCCAAGAGACCCAGTACTTC.

The chain is built from TRBV5-6 and TRBJ2-1; TRBD2 agrees at 8 bases. Germline V gives CDR1 SGHDT, CDR2 YYEEEE. The CDR3 runs to 16 residues. V dropped 2 bases and J dropped 3; count of bases not matched to a gene: 7. In nucleotides, the CDR3 is TGTGCCAGCAGCTTAGGCGGGAGGACCAGCTACAATGAGCAGTTCTTC. Protein sequence: CASSLGGRTSYNEQFF.

The rearrangement links TRBV4-3 to TRBJ2-1; 8 nucleotides match TRBD2. V lost 0 bases, J lost 9 bases, and 4 bases stayed unmatched. The germline gives CDR1 LGHNA, CDR2 YSLEER. The CDR3 covers 14 residues. The DNA for the CDR3 is TGCGCCAGCAGCCAAGATGGGCTAGCGGGTGAGCAGTTCTTC. This encodes CASSQDGLAGEQFF.

The chain is built from TRBV9 and TRBJ1-2; D is perhaps TRBD1 (5 bases). The V and J ends lost 4 bases and 0 bases respectively, with 13 bases between them. Germline CDR1 SGDLS, CDR2 YYNGEE. The CDR3 totals 15 residues. CDR3 loop: CASSPGGGANYGYTF. The CDR3 DNA is TGTGCCAGCAGCCCCGGTGGGGGGGCTAACTATGGCTACACCTTC.

This rearrangement joins TRBV7-2 to TRBJ1-2, with a weak D call TRBD1 (6 bases). Trimming removed 5 bases at V and 6 bases at J, with 19 bases between. This CDR3 contains 15 residues. Germline CDR1 and CDR2: SGHTA and FQGNSA. The CDR3 DNA follows: TGTGCCAGCAGCGTTAGGTGGGGGGGCACGGATGGCTACACCTTC. This translates into CASSVRWGGTDGYTF.

The chain is built from TRBV3-1 (or the pseudogene TRBV3-2) and TRBJ2-1, with a possible D match to TRBD2 (6 bases). The germline V gene has CDR1 LGHDT and CDR2 YNNKEL (reference sequence). The CDR3 totals 16 residues. V was pared by 1 base and J by 4 bases, with 14 bases between. The DNA of the CDR3 is TGTGCCAGCAGCCAAGTGTGGTCGGGGGATTACAATGAGCAGTTCTTC. Translating it yields CASSQVWSGDYNEQFF.

Here the CDR3 DNA reads TGCGCCAGCAGCTTGGCCAGTGAAGCTTTCTTT. This gives the protein CASSLASEAFF. The chain uses TRBV5-1 and TRBJ1-1; unclear D gene. CDR1 is SGHRS, CDR2 YFSETQ, per germline. Trimming pared 0 bases from V and 7 bases from J, leaving 4 bases between. This CDR3 comprises 11 residues.

The J gene is TRBJ2-7, the V gene TRBV18; weak D call: TRBD1 (6 bases). V shed 4 bases and J shed 2 bases, with 18 bases lying between them. Germline lookup yields CDR1 KGHSH and CDR2 LQKENI. This CDR3 spans 16 amino acids. The chain's CDR3 is CASSLFSGTRTYEQYF. CDR3 nucleotide sequence: TGTGCCAGCTCACTATTTTCCGGGACACGGACCTACGAGCAGTACTTC. The full variable domain, in which reference TRBV18 and TRBJ2-7 provide the parts outside the CDR3, is NAGVMQNPRHLVRRRGQEARLRCSPMKGHSHVYWYRQLPEEGLKFMVYLQKENIIDESGMPKERFSAEFPKEGPSILRIQQVVRGDSAAYFCASSLFSGTRTYEQYFGPGTRLTVT.

V gene TRBV7-2 combines with J gene TRBJ1-6, with 7 bases lining up with TRBD1. CDR3 length: 15 amino acids. Germline lookup yields CDR1 SGHTA and CDR2 FQGNSA. V dropped 7 bases and J dropped 7; count of bases not matched to a gene: 10. CDR3 sequence reads: CASTTRDSMNSPLHF. The DNA of the CDR3 is TGTGCCAGCACTACTCGGGACAGTATGAATTCACCCCTCCACTTT.

The genes are TRBV6-5 and TRBJ1-1; 9 nucleotides line up with TRBD1. J was trimmed by 7 bases and V by 6 bases; bases with no gene match: 9. Germline V gene data show CDR1 as MNHEY and CDR2 as SVGAGI. The CDR3 totals 14 residues. This CDR3 is CASRTRDRVIEAFF. The DNA for the CDR3 is TGTGCCAGCAGGACCCGGGACAGGGTAATTGAAGCTTTCTTT.

The chain employs TRBV2 and TRBJ2-7, with TRBD2 matching 7 bases. Germline V gene lookup returns CDR1 SNHLY and CDR2 FYNNEI. Losses at the gene ends were 10 bases for V and 5 bases for J; bases not matched to a gene: 14. This CDR3 is built from 14 residues. The CDR3 loop reads CATNRASGRNEQYF. CDR3 nucleotides: TGTGCCACAAACCGGGCTAGCGGTAGAAACGAGCAGTACTTC.

The sample holds one count of this clone. The genes are TRBV27 and TRBJ2-7; TRBD1 matches at 7 bases. Germline V gives CDR1 MNHEY, CDR2 SMNVEV (reference sequence). After removal of 3 bases from V and 3 bases from J, the junction contained 8 bases not matched to a gene. This CDR3 comprises 15 residues. In nucleotides, the CDR3 is TGTGCCAGCAGTTTGCAAATGGGACAGCTCTACGAGCAGTACTTC. Amino acid sequence: CASSLQMGQLYEQYF.

The V and J genes are TRBV13 and TRBJ2-1; possible D gene TRBD2, 7 bases. The CDR3 sequence is 15 residues long. CDR1 is PRHDT, CDR2 FYEKMQ, per germline (reference sequence). V gave up 2 bases and J gave up 5 bases, with 13 bases separating them. The CDR3: CASSLLAEGDNEQFF. CDR3 DNA sequence: TGTGCCAGCAGCTTACTAGCGGAGGGGGACAATGAGCAGTTCTTC.